What follows are 2 T cell receptor beta chains derived from one specimen sequenced in a study of CD8+ T cells in alopecia areata. Sequencing templates came from extracted RNA that was reverse transcribed into cDNA. Profiled with immunoSEQ multiplex PCR; TCRdb holds only in-frame clones, not every one. This sample yields roughly 97,000 clones, of which 41% are seen a single time; 1% to 1.5% belongs to the top ten. Material for sequencing was CD4+ T cells sorted from blood. The receptors were sampled from a human donor with alopecia areata.

This clone appeared a few times. CDR3 DNA sequence: TGTGCCAGCAGCTTCACACAGGGGACACAAGAGACCCAGTACTTC. Protein product: CASSFTQGTQETQYF. The rearrangement joins TRBV7-2 to TRBJ2-5, with 7 bases aligning to TRBD1. This CDR3 region has 15 residues. The trim removed 3 bases at V and 2 bases at J, leaving 6 bases unmatched. From germline, CDR1 is SGHTA and CDR2 FQGNSA.

This clone has just a few counts. The chain is built from TRBV21-1 and TRBJ2-3. TRBV21-1 is a listed pseudogene. This CDR3 has 13 amino acids. The chain's CDR3 is CASSKVWGDTQYF. CDR3 nucleotides: TGTGCCAGCAGCAAAGTTTGGGGAGATACGCAGTATTTT.